The 6 T cell receptor beta chains reported below all come from one sample, sequenced in a study of siplizumab effects on memory and regulatory T cells. TCRdb's table, derived via immunoSEQ multiplex PCR, lists solely in-frame clones and lacks some. The sample has approximately 100,000 clones, over 90% seen once; the top ten hold 12%. Sequenced material: non-Treg CD4+ T cells sorted from blood. These receptors originate from a human donor in good health.

This rearrangement joins TRBV27 to TRBJ2-3; D is unresolved. The V end lost 7 bases, the J end lost 5 bases, and 19 bases lay between the germline ends. Germline V gene data show CDR1 as MNHEY and CDR2 as SMNVEV (reference sequence). The CDR3 extends over 15 amino acids. The CDR3 spells CASIPPGRKGDTQYF. The DNA of the CDR3 is TGTGCCAGCATTCCCCCGGGTAGAAAGGGAGATACGCAGTATTTT.

V and J are TRBV5-1 and TRBJ2-7; D gene uncertain. The V gene lost 3 bases and the J gene lost 2 bases, with 12 bases spanning the gap. The CDR3 has 14 residues. In germline, CDR1 is SGHRS, CDR2 YFSETQ. The CDR3 here is CASSYNGHPYEQYF. CDR3 DNA sequence: TGCGCCAGCAGCTATAATGGTCACCCCTACGAGCAGTACTTC.

The V and J genes are TRBV9 and TRBJ2-4; 12 bases are a match to TRBD1. J lost 0 bases, V lost 0 bases, and 7 bases had no gene match. The CDR3 loop spans 19 amino acids. Germline V gene lookup returns CDR1 SGDLS and CDR2 YYNGEE. This chain's CDR3 is CASSVEGQGAGLAKNIQYF. CDR3 nucleotides: TGTGCCAGCAGCGTAGAGGGACAGGGGGCTGGGTTAGCCAAAAACATTCAGTACTTC.

This chain connects TRBV19 to TRBJ2-7, with TRBD1 as a possible D gene (6 bases). The germline V and J ends were trimmed by 6 bases and 3 bases, with 27 bases remaining between them. The CDR3 consists of 18 residues. The germline gives CDR1 LNHDA, CDR2 SQIVND (reference sequence). The CDR3 region has the DNA TGTGCCAGTAGCTTCCGGGACAAGGGAAGGCTCGAGAACTACGAGCAGTACTTC. As protein: CASSFRDKGRLENYEQYF.

The chain joins TRBV10-3 to TRBJ2-1; TRBD1 aligns across 8 bases. Looked up from germline, CDR1 is ENHRY and CDR2 is SYGVKD. The CDR3 sequence is 17 residues long. The junction had 8 bases not matched to a gene; V was cut back by 3 bases and J by 1 base. CDR3 sequence (DNA): TGTGCCATCAGTGACAGGGGGCGTACTGATTCCTACAATGAGCAGTTCTTC. Translation: CAISDRGRTDSYNEQFF.

V usage is TRBV29-1 and J usage is TRBJ2-3; a possible D gene is TRBD1 (5 bases). The V gene lost 4 bases and the J gene lost 3 bases, with 14 bases spanning the gap. CDR3 size: 14 residues. Germline V CDR1 and CDR2: SQVTM, ANQGSEA. CDR3 nucleotide sequence: TGCAGCGTTGTTCGACAGAAGGGTACAGATACGCAGTATTTT. It codes for CSVVRQKGTDTQYF.